The entry below describes one T cell receptor (beta chain). Its antigen is not known. This sample is drawn from a study of PD-1 blockade in classical Hodgkin lymphoma. General study points: Newly diagnosed patients were said to have less baseline TCR diversity than healthy donors did.

Time point described: newly diagnosed, previously untreated cHL patient sample. Newly diagnosed, untreated classical Hodgkin lymphoma PBMCs provided comparison. V lost 2 bases and J lost 0, with 10 bases in between. The germline gives CDR1 MGHDK, CDR2 SYGVNS. The CDR3 extends over 16 amino acids. The protocol was immunoSEQ multiplex PCR, while the TCRdb copy is restricted to in-frame clones and leaves out a portion. Seen here are 20,000 to 25,000 clones, roughly 94% observed once, and the top ten hold 4.5% to 6.5%. Sample: peripheral blood mononuclear cells (PBMCs). The sequence was collected from a human donor with classical Hodgkin lymphoma. The chain uses TRBV25-1 and TRBJ2-2; no clear D. The DNA for the CDR3 is TGTGCCAGCAGTGAACTGGCGCACTCGAACACCGGGGAGCTGTTTTTT. This codes for CASSELAHSNTGELFF.